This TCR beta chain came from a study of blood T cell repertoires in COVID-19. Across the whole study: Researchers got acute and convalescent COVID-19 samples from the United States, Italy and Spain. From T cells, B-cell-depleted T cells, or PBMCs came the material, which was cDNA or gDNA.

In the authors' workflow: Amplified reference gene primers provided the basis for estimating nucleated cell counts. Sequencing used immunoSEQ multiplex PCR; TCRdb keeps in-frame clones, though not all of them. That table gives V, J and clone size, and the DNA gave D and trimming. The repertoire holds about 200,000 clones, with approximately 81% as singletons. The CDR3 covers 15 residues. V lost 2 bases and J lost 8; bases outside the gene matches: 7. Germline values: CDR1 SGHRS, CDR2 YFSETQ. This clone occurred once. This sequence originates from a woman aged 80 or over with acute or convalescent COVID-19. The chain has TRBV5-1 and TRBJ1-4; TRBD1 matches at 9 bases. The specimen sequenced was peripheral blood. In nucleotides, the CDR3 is TGCGCCAGCAGCTTTACAGGGGGCGTTTGGGAAAAACTGTTTTTT. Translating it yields CASSFTGGVWEKLFF. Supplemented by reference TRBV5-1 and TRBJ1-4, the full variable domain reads KAGVTQTPRYLIKTRGQQVTLSCSPISGHRSVSWYQQTPGQGLQFLFEYFSETQRNKGNFPGRFSGRQFSNSRSEMNVSTLELGDSALYLCASSFTGGVWEKLFFGSGTQLSVL.